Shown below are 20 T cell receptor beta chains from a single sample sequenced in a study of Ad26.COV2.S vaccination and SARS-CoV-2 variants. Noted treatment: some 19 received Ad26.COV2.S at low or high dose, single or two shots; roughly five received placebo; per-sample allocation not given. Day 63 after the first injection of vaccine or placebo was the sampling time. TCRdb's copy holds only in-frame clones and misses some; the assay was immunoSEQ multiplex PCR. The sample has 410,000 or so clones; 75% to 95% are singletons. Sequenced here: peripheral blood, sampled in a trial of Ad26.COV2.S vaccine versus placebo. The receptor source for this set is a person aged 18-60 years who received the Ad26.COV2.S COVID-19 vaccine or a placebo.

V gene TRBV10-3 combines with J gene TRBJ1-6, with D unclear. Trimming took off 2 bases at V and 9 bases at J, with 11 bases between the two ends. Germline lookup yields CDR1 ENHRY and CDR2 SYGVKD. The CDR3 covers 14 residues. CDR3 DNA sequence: TGTGCCATCAGTGAGGCAGTCCTTGGTTCACCCCTCCACTTT. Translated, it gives CAISEAVLGSPLHF.

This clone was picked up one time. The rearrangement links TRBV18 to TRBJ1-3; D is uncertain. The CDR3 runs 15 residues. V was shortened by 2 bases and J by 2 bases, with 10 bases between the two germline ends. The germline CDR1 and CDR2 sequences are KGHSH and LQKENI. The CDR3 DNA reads TGTGCCAGCTCACCAGGGCAGAATGCTGGAAACACCATATATTTT. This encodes CASSPGQNAGNTIYF.

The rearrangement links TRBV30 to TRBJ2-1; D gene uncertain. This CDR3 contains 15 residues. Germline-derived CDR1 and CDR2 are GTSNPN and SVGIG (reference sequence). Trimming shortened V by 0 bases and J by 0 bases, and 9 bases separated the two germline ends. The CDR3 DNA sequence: TGTGCCTGGAGTGTACTCTCGCGCTCCTACAATGAGCAGTTCTTC. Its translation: CAWSVLSRSYNEQFF. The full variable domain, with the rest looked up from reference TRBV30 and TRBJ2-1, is SQTIHQWPATLVQPVGSPLSLECTVEGTSNPNLYWYRQAAGRGLQLLFYSVGIGQISSEVPQNLSASRPQDRQFILSSKKLLLSDSGFYLCAWSVLSRSYNEQFFGPGTRLTVL.

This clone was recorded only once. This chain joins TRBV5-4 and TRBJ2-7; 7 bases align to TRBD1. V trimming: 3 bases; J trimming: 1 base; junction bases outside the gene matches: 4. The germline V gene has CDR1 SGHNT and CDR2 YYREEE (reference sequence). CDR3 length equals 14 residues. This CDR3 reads CASSSKGQSYEQYF. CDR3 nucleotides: TGTGCCAGCAGCTCTAAGGGACAGTCCTACGAGCAGTACTTC. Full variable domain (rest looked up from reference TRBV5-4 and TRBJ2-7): ETGVTQSPTHLIKTRGQQVTLRCSSQSGHNTVSWYQQALGQGPQFIFQYYREEENGRGNFPPRFSGLQFPNYSSELNVNALELDDSALYLCASSSKGQSYEQYFGPGTRLTVT.

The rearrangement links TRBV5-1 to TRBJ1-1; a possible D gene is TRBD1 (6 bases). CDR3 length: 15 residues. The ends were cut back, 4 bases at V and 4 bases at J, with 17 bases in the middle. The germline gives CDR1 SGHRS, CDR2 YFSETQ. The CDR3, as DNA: TGCGCCAGCAGCGACGCCCAGGTAGGGGGCACTGAAGCTTTCTTT. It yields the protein CASSDAQVGGTEAFF.

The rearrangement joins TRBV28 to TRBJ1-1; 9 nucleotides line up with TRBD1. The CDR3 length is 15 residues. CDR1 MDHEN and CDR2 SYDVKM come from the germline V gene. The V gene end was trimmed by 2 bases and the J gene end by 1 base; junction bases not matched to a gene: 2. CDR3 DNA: TGTGCCAGCAGTTTACCGGGACAGGGGAACACTGAAGCTTTCTTT. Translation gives CASSLPGQGNTEAFF.

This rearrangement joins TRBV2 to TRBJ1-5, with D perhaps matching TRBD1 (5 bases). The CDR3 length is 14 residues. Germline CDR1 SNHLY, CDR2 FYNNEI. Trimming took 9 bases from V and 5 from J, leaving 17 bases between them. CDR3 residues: CASTQRGGDQPQHF. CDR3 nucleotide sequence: TGTGCCAGTACTCAACGGGGAGGGGATCAGCCCCAGCATTTT.

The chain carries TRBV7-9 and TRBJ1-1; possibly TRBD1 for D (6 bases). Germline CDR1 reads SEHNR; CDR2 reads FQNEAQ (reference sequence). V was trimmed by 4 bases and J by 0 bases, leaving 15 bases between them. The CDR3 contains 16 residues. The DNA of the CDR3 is TGTGCCAGCAGCTCCTCGGGTGGGGGCATGAACACTGAAGCTTTCTTT. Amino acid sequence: CASSSSGGGMNTEAFF.

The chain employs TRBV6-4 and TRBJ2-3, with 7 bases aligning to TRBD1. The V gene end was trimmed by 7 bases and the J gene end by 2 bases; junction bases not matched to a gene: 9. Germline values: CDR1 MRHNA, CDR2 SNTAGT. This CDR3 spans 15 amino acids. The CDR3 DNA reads TGTGCCAGCACCAAGGGACAGAGACACACAGATACGCAGTATTTT. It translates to CASTKGQRHTDTQYF.

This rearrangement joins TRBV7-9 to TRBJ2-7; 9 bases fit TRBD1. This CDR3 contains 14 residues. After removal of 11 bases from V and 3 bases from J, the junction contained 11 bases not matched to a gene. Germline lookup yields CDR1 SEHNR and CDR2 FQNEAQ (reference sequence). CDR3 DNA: TGTGCCTCCTCGCCGGGGACAGGGTTCTACGAGCAGTACTTC. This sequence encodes CASSPGTGFYEQYF.

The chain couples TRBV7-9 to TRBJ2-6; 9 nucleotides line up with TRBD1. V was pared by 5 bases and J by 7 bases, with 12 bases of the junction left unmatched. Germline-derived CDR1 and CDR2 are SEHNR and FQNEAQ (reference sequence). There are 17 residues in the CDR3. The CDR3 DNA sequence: TGTGCCAGCAGCGCACCGGGACAGGGCCTAGAAGCCAACGTCCTGACTTTC. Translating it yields CASSAPGQGLEANVLTF. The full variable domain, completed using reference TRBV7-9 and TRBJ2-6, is DTGVSQNPRHKITKRGQNVTFRCDPISEHNRLYWYRQTLGQGPEFLTYFQNEAQLEKSRLLSDRFSAERPKGSFSTLEIQRTEQGDSAMYLCASSAPGQGLEANVLTFGAGSRLTVL.

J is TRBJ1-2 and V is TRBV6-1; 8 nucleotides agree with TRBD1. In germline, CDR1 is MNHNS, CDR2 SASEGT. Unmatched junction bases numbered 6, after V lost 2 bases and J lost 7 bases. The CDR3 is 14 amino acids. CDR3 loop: CASSEPGRGPGYTF. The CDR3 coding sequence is TGTGCCAGCAGTGAACCAGGCAGGGGGCCTGGCTACACCTTC.

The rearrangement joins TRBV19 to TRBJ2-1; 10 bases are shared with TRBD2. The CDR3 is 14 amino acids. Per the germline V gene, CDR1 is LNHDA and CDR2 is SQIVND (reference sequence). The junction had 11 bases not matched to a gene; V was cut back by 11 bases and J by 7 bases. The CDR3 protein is CAVVSSGRLNEQFF. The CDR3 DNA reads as TGTGCCGTGGTGTCTAGCGGGAGATTAAATGAGCAGTTCTTC.

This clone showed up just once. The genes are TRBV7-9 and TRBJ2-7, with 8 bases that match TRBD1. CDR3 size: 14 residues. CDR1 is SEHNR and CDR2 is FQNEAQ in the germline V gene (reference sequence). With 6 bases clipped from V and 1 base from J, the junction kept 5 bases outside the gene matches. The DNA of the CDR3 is TGTGCCAGCAGTCGCCGGGACAGGTCCTACGAGCAGTACTTC. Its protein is CASSRRDRSYEQYF.

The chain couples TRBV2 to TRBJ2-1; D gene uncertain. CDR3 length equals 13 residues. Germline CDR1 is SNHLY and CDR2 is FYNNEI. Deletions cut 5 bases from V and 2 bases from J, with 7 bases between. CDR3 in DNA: TGTGCCAGCAGTCCCGAGCCCTACAATGAGCAGTTCTTC. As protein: CASSPEPYNEQFF.

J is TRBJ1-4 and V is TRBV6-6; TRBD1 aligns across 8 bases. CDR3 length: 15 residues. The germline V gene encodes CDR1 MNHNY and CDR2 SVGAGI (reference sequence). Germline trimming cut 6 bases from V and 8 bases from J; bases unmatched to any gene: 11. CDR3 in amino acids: CASRTGQGSSEKLFF. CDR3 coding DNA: TGTGCCAGCAGAACCGGACAGGGCAGTAGCGAAAAACTGTTTTTT.

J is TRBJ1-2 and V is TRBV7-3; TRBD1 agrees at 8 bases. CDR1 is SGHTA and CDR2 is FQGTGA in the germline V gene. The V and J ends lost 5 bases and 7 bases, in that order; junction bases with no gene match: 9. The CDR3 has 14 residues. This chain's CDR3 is CASSRTGIGSGYTF. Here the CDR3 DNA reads TGTGCCAGCAGCCGGACAGGGATAGGCTCTGGCTACACCTTC.

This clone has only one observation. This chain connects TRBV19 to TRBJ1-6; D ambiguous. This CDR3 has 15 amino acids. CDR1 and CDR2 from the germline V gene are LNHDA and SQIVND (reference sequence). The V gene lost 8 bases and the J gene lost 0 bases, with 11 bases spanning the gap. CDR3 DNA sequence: TGTGCCAGTTCTTATGGAGGCTCCTATAATTCACCCCTCCACTTT. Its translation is CASSYGGSYNSPLHF.

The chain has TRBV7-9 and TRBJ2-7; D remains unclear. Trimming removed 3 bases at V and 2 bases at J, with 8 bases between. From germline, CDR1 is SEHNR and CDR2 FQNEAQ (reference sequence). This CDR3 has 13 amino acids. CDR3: CASSFTEAYEQYF. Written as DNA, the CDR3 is TGTGCCAGCAGCTTCACTGAGGCCTACGAGCAGTACTTC.

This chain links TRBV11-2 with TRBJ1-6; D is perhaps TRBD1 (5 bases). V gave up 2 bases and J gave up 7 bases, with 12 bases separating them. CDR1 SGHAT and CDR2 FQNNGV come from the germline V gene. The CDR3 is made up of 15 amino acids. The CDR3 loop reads CASSLTRASNSPLHF. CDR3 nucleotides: TGTGCCAGCAGCTTAACCAGGGCTTCGAATTCACCCCTCCACTTT. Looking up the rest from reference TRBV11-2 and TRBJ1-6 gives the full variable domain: EAGVAQSPRYKIIEKRQSVAFWCNPISGHATLYWYQQILGQGPKLLIQFQNNGVVDDSQLPKDRFSAERLKGVDSTLKIQPAKLEDSAVYLCASSLTRASNSPLHFGNGTRLTVT.